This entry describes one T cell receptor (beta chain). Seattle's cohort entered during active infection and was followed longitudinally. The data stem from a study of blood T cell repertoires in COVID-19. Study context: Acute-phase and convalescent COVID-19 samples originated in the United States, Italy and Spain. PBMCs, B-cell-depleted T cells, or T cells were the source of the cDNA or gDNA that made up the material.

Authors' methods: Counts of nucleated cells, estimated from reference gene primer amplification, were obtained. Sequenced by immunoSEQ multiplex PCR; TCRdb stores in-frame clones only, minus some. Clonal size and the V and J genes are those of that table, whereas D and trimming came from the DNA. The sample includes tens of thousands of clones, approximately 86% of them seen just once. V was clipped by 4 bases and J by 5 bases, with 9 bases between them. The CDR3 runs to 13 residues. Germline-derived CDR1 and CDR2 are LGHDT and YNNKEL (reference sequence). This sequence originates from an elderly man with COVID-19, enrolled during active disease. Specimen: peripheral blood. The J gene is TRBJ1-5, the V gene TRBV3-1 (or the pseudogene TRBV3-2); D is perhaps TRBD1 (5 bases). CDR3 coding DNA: TGTGCCAGCAGCCCTCGGGGGGATCAGCCCCAGCATTTT. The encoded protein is CASSPRGDQPQHF.